These T cell receptor beta chains were read from a single sample in a study of OX40 agonist ivuxolimab in advanced cancers. The repertoire was sequenced with immunoSEQ multiplex PCR; TCRdb's copy has only in-frame clones and lacks some. The table shows tens of thousands of clones, with approximately 84% occurring only once. The sequencing here drew on CD4+ or CD8+ T cells sorted from blood, taken in a trial of the OX40 agonist ivuxolimab. The receptor source for this set is an adult with an advanced solid tumor such as melanoma, head and neck, liver or kidney cancer. The CDR3 runs from the conserved cysteine through the conserved F or W.

>14|TRBV6-5|TRBJ1-3
CASKDVSSGNTIYF
>12|TRBV6-5|TRBJ2-7
CASSTGVYEQYF
>12|TRBV6-1|TRBJ2-7
CASSLRGTEQYF
>16|TRBV7-9|TRBJ2-1
CASSKLTSGTYNEQFF
>15|TRBV12-2|TRBJ2-4
CASRSERLAKNIQYF
>13|TRBV6-1|TRBJ1-2
CASSEFGGKSSAF
>16|TRBV5-1|TRBJ2-3
CASSGSYPVGSDTQYF
>15|TRBV28|TRBJ2-1
CASSFRGHSYNEQFF
>13|TRBV27|TRBJ2-3
CASSLVGSDTQYF
>16|TRBV7-3|TRBJ2-3
CASMSGTSGGTATQYF
>17|TRBV29-1|TRBJ2-3
CSAPTSGVHFSTDTQYF
>16|TRBV4-3|TRBJ2-7
CASSQVLSNRLHEQYF
>16|TRBV4-2|TRBJ1-5
CASSQFAQAGNQPQHF
>14|TRBV6-1|TRBJ1-5
CASSPERDGQPQHF
>15|TRBV7-9|TRBJ2-1
CASSPWTSEYNEQFF
>12|TRBV30|TRBJ1-5
CAWSQGNLPQHF
>11|TRBV9|TRBJ2-1
CASSVSSKQFF
>15|TRBV27|TRBJ2-7
CASSFLAGGPDEQYF
>21|TRBV28|TRBJ2-7
CASSLSEIRRGRGGRAYEQYF
>15|TRBV15|TRBJ1-5
CATSRPDRGDQPQHF
>14|TRBV7-9|TRBJ2-7
CASSLGRGSYEQYF
>15|TRBV27|TRBJ1-5
CASGSTRWGNQPQHF
>12|TRBV28|TRBJ1-1
CASSLGGREAFF
>11|TRBV6-5|TRBJ1-1
CASSLQGEAFF
>15|TRBV6-6|TRBJ2-3
CASSYGGGITDTQYF
>16|TRBV5-5|TRBJ1-4
CASSAGSPGTNEKLFF
>15|TRBV28|TRBJ2-1
CASSLASGSDNEQFF
>15|TRBV6-4|TRBJ2-5
CASSEVQRECETQYF
>14|TRBV5-1|TRBJ2-7
CASSLAGPSYEQYF
>11|TRBV20-1|TRBJ2-2
CSALSYGELFF